This TCR beta chain stems from a study of T cells after yellow fever vaccination. General study findings and limits: Clones that expanded after primary vaccination mostly reappeared after the booster (less than 98% CD4, 80% to 90% CD8). Contaminating bulk clonotypes could be abundant in FACS-sorted repertoires.

The CDR3 is 14 residues long. Germline CDR1 is LGHNA and CDR2 is YNFKEQ. V lost 1 base to trimming and J lost 1 base, with 8 bases between them. A 5'RACE template-switching step, the method used to make TCR cDNA, added a universal primer site and UMIs. TCRdb redid the calling of the 5' RACE reads with MiXCR, one entry per CDR3 protein. The profile covers 500,000 to 650,000 distinct CDR3 sequences, with around 17% appearing a single time and 17% taken by the ten largest. On this clonotype itself: What it binds is unknown.

The origin of this receptor is a man younger than 35 who received the YFV17D yellow fever vaccine. Material: PBMCs, obtained about 5 days after the first yellow fever vaccination. The chain carries TRBV4-2 and TRBJ2-7, with no clear D. The CDR3 DNA reads TGTGCCAGCAGCCAAGGGCCCAGGTCCTACGAGCAGTACTTC. This translates into CASSQGPRSYEQYF.